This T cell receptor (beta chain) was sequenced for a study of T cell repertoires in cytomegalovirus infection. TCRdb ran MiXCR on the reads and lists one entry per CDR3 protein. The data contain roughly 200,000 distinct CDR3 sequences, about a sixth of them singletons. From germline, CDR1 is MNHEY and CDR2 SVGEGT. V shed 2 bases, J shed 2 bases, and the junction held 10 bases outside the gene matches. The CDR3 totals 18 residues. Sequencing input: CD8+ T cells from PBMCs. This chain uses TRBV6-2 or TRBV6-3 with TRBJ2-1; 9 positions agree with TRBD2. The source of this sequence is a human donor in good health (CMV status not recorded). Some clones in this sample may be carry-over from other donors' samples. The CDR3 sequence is CASSYDYRGGAPYNEQFF. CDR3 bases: TGTGCCAGCAGTTACGATTACCGCGGGGGGGCCCCCTACAATGAGCAGTTCTTC.